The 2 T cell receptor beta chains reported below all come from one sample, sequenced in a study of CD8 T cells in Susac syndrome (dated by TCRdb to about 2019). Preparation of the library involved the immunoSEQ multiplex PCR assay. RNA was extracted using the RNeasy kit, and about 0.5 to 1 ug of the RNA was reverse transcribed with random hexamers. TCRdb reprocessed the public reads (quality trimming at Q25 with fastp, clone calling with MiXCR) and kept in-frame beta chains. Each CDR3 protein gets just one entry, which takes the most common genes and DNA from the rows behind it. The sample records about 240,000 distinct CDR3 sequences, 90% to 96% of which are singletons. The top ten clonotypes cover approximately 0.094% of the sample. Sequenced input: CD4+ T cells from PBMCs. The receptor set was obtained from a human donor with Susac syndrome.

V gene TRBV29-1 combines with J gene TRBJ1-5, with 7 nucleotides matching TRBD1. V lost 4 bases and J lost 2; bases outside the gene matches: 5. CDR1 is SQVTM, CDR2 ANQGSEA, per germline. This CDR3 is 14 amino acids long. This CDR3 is CSVGTGQRNQPQHF. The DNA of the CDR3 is TGCAGCGTTGGTACGGGACAGCGCAATCAGCCCCAGCATTTT.

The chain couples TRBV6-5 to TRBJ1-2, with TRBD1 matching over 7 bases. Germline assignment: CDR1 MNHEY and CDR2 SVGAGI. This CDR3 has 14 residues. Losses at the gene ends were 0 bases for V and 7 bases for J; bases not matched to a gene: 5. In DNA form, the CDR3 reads TGTGCCAGCAGTTACTCGAGACAGGGTGGTGGCTACACCTTC. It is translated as CASSYSRQGGGYTF.